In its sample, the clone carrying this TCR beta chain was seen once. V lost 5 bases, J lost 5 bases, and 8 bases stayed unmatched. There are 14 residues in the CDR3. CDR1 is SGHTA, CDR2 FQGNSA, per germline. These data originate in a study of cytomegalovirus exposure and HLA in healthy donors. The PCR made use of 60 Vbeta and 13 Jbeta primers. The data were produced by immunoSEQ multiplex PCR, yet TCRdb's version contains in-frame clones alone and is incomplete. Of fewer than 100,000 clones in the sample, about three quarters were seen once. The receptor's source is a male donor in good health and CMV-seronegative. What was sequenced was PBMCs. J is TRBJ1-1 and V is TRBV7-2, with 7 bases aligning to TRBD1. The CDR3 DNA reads TGTGCCAGCAGCCGAGGGGGCAGGAAGACTGAAGCTTTCTTT. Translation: CASSRGGRKTEAFF.